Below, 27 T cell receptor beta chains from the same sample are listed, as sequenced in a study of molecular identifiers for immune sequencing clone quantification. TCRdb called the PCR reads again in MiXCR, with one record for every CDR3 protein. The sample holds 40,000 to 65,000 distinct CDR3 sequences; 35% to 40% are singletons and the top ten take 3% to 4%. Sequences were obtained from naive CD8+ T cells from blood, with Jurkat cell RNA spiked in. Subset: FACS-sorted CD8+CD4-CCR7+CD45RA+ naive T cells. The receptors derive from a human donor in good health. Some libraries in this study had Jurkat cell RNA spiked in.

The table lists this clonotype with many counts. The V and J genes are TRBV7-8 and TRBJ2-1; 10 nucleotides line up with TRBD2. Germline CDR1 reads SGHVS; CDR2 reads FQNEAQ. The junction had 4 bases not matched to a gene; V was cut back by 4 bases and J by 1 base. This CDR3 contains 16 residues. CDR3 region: CASSSLAGVSYNEQFF. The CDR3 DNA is TGTGCCAGCAGCTCGCTAGCGGGAGTGTCCTACAATGAGCAGTTCTTC.

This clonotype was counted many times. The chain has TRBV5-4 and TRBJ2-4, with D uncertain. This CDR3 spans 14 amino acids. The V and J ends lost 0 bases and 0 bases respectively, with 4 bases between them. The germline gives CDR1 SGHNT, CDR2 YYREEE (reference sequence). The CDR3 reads CASSLGLAKNIQYF. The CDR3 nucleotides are TGTGCCAGCAGCTTGGGGCTAGCCAAAAACATTCAGTACTTC.

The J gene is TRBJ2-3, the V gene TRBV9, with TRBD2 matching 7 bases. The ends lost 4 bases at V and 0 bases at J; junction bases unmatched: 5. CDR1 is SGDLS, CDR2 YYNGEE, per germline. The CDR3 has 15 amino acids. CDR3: CASSPMGGSTDTQYF. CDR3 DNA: TGTGCCAGCAGCCCCATGGGGGGGAGCACAGATACGCAGTATTTT. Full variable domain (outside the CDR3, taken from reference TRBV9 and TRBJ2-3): DSGVTQTPKHLITATGQRVTLRCSPRSGDLSVYWYQQSLDQGLQFLIQYYNGEERAKGNILERFSAQQFPDLHSELNLSSLELGDSALYFCASSPMGGSTDTQYFGPGTRLTVL.

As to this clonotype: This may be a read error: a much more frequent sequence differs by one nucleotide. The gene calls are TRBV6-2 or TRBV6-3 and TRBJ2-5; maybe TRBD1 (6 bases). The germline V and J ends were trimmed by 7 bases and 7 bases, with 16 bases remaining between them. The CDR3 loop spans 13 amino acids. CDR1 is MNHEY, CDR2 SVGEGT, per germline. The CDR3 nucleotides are TGTGCCAGCAAGCTACAGGGACGAGGGACCCAGTACTTC. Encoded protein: CASKLQGRGTQYF.

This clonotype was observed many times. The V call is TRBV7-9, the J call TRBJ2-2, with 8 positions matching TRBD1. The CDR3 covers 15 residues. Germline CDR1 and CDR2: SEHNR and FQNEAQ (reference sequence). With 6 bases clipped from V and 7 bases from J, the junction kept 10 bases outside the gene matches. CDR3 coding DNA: TGTGCCAGCAGGCCCCCGGGACAGGTCTTCGGGGAGCTGTTTTTT. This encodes CASRPPGQVFGELFF. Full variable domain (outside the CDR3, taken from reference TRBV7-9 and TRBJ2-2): DTGVSQNPRHKITKRGQNVTFRCDPISEHNRLYWYRQTLGQGPEFLTYFQNEAQLEKSRLLSDRFSAERPKGSFSTLEIQRTEQGDSAMYLCASRPPGQVFGELFFGEGSRLTVL.

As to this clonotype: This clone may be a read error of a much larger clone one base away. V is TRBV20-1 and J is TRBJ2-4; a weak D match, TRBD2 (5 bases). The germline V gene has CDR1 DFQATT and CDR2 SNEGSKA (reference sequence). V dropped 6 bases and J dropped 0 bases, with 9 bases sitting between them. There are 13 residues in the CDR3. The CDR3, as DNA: TGCAGTGCGGTAGCGATAGCCAAAAACATTCAGTACTTC. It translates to CSAVAIAKNIQYF.

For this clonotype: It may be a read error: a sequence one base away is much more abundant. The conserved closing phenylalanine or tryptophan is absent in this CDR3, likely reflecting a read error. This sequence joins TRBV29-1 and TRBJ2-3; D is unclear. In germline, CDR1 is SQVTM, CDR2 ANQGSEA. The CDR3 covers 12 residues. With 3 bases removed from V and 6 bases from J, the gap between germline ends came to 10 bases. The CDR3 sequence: CSVDISEDTQYY. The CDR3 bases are TGCAGCGTTGATATCTCGGAGGATACGCAGTATTAT.

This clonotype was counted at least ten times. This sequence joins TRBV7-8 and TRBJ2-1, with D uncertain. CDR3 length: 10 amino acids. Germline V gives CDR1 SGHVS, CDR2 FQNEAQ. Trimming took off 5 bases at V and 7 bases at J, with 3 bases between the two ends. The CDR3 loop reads CASSPNEQFF. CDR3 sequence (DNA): TGTGCCAGCAGCCCTAATGAGCAGTTCTTC.

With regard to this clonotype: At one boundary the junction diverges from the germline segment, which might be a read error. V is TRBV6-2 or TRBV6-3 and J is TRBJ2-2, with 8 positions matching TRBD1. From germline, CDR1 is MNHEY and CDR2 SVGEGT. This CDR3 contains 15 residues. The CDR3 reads CASNFRGQDTGELVF. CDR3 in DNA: TGTGCCAGCAATTTCAGGGGGCAGGACACCGGGGAGCTGGTATTT.

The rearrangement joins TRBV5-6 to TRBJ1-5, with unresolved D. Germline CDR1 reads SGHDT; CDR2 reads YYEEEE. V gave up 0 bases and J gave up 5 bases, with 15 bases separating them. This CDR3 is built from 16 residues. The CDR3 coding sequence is TGTGCCAGCAGCTTGGCTGGGGTCCCCTTTGATCAGCCCCAGCATTTT. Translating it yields CASSLAGVPFDQPQHF.

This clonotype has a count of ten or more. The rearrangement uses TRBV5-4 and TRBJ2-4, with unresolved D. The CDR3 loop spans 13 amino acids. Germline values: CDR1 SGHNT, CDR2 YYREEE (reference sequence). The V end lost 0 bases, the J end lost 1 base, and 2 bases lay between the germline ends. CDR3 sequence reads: CASSLAAKNIQYF. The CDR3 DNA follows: TGTGCCAGCAGCTTGGCGGCCAAAAACATTCAGTACTTC.

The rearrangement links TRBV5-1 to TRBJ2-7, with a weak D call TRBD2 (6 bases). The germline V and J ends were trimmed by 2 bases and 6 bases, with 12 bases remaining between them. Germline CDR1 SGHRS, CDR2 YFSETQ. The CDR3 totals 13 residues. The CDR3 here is CASSFDPSVEQYF. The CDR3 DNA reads TGCGCCAGCAGCTTCGATCCTAGCGTCGAGCAGTACTTC.

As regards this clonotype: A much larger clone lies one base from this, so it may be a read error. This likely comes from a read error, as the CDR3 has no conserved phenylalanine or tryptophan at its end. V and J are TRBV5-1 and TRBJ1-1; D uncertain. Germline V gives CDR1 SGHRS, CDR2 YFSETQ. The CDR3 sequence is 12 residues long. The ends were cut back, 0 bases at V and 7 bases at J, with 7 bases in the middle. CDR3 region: CASSLVGFEAFL. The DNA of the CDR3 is TGCGCCAGCAGCTTGGTAGGATTTGAAGCTTTCCTT.

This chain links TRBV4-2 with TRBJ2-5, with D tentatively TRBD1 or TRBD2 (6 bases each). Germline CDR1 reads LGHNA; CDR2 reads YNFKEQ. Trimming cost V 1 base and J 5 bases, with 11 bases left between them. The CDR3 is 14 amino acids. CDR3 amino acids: CASSQGGAAETQYF. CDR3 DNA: TGTGCCAGCAGCCAAGGGGGGGCGGCGGAGACCCAGTACTTC.

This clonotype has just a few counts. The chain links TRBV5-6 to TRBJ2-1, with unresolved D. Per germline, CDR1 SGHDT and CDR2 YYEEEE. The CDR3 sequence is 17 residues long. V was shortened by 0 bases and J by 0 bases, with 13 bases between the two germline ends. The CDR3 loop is CASSLAPDLSSYNEQFF. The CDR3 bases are TGTGCCAGCAGCTTGGCCCCGGACCTCAGCTCCTACAATGAGCAGTTCTTC.

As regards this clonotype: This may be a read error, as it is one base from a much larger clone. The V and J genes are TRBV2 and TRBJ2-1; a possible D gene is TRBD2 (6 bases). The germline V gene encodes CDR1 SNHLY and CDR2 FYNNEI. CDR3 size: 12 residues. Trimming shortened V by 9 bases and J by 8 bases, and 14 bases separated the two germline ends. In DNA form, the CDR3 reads TGTGCCAGAGGGACTCTTATAGATGAGCAGTTCTTC. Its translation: CARGTLIDEQFF.

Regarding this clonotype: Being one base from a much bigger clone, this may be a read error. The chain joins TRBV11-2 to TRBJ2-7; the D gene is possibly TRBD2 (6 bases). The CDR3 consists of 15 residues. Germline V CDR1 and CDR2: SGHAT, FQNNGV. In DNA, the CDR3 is TGTGCCAGCAGCCCAGAGGCGGGAAGCTCCTACAAGCAGTACTTC. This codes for CASSPEAGSSYKQYF.

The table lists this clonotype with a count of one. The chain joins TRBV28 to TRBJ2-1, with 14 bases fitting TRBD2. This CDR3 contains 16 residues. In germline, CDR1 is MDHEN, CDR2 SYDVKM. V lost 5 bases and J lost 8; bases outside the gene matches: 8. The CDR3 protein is CASSLTGTSGSYEQFF. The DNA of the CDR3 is TGTGCCAGCAGTCTGACCGGGACTAGCGGGAGCTATGAGCAGTTCTTC.

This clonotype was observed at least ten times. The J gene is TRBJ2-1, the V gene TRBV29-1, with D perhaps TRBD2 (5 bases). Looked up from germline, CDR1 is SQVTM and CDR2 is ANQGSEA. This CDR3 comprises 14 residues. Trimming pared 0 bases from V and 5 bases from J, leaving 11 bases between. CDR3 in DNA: TGCAGCGTTGAAGAAGTTTCCGGGGACAATGAGCAGTTCTTC. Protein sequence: CSVEEVSGDNEQFF.

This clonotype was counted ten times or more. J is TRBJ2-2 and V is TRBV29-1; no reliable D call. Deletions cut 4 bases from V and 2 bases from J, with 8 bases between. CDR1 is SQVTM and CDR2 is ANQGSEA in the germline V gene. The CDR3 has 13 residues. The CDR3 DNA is TGCAGCGTTGGGCAATCCAACACCGGGGAGCTGTTTTTT. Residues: CSVGQSNTGELFF.

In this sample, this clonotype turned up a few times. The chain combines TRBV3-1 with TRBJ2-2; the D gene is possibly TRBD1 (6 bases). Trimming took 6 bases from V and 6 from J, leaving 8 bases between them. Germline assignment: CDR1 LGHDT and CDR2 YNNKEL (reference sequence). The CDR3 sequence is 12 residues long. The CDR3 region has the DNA TGTGCCAGCAGACAGGGTGCCGGGGAGCTGTTTTTT. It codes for CASRQGAGELFF.

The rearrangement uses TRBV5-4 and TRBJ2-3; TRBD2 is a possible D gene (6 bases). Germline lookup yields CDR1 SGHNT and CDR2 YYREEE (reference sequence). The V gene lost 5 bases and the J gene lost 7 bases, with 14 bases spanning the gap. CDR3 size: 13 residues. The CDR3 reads CASSKATSNTQYF. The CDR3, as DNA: TGTGCCAGCAGTAAAGCCACTAGCAATACGCAGTATTTT.

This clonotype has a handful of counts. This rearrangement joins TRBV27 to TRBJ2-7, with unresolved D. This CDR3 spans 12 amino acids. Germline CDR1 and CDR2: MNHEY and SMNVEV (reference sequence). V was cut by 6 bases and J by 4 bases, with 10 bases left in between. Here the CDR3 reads CASSTDGYEQYF. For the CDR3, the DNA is TGTGCCAGCAGCACTGACGGGTACGAGCAGTACTTC.

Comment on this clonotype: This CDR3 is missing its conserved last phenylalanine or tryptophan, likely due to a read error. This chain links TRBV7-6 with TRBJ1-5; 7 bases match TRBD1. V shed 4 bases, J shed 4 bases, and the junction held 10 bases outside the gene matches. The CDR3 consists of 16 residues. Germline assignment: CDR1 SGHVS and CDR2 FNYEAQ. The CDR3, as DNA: TGTGCCAGCAGCTATTCTACAGGGGCCCGAAATCAGCCCCAGCATTAT. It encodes CASSYSTGARNQPQHY.

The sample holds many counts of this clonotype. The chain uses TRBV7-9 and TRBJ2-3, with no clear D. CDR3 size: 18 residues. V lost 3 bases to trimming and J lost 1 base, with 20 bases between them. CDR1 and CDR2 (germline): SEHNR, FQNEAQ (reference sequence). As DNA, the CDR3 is TGTGCCAGCAGCTTTCGAATCGAATGGGGTGGCGGCACAGATACGCAGTATTTT. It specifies CASSFRIEWGGGTDTQYF.

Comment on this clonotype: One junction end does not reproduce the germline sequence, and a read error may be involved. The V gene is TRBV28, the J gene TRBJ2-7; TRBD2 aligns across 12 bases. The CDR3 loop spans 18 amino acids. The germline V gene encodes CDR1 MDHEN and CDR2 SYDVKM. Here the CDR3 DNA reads TGTGTCAGCATACCCGAGGGGCTAGCGGGAGGGCCAGGTTACGAGCAGTACTTC. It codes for CVSIPEGLAGGPGYEQYF.

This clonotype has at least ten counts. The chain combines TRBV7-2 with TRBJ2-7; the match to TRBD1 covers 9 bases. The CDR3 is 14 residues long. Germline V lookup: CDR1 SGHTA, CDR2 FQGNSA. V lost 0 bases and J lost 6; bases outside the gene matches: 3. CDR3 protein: CASSLALDRGEQYF. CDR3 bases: TGTGCCAGCAGCTTAGCGTTGGACAGGGGCGAGCAGTACTTC.